The TCR beta chain described here comes from a study of OX40 agonist ivuxolimab in advanced cancers. About the full investigation: The costimulatory receptor OX40 (CD134) was targeted by ivuxolimab, a fully human IgG2 agonistic monoclonal antibody. Intravenous ivuxolimab was administered to patients every 2 weeks at six dose levels: 0.01, 0.1, 0.3, 1.5, 3 and 10 mg/kg. Of the roughly 52 patients in dose escalation, about 20 had hepatocellular carcinoma, some 15 had melanoma, 9 had renal cell carcinoma and 9 had head and neck cancer. A male proportion of approximately 83% and a mean age of roughly 58 years, ranging from roughly 20 to 80, were recorded for the dose-escalation cohort. Prior anti-PD-1, anti-PD-L1 or anti-CTLA-4 therapy was permitted, and checkpoint inhibitors had been received by less than 45% of dose-escalation patients. Three dose-escalation patients achieved partial responses, one with hepatocellular carcinoma and two with cutaneous melanoma. The purpose of peripheral TCRbeta sequencing was to test whether ivuxolimab changed TCR sequence diversity and led to clonal T-cell expansion. The paper reports the monotherapy dose-escalation portion (N of about 47 patients) of the phase I ivuxolimab trial. The investigation overall reported the following: Low levels of normalized T-cell clonal expansion were also seen in some patients who did not respond. Partial responders in the 0.1-3.0 mg/kg groups had among the lowest normalized peripheral clonal expansion, especially among CD8+ T cells. Clonal expansion of both CD4+ and CD8+ blood T cells was observed from baseline to week 6 at doses 0.1 to 3.0 mg/kg. On average, CD8+ T cells showed more expanded clones than CD4+ T cells after ivuxolimab. The antigen specificity of the peripheral T cells that underwent clonal expansion was not determined.

Patients with autoimmune disease history or receiving systemic immunosuppression were excluded from the trial. Peripheral blood for TCR sequencing was collected from all dose cohorts at baseline, on cycle 4 day 1, and on cycle 7 day 1. The samples were drawn from a first-in-human, open-label, multicenter phase I dose-escalation trial of ivuxolimab. The trial enrolled adults with locally advanced or metastatic head and neck squamous cell, hepatocellular, melanoma or renal cell carcinoma. Before TCR sequencing, CD4+ T cells and CD8+ T cells were sorted from peripheral blood as separate populations. In regard to this clone: Its target antigen remains unknown. Base quality data are lacking; no much larger clone is found one base away.

Genomic DNA was isolated from the sorted cells so that the TCRbeta CDR3 region could be sequenced. The immunoSEQ Assay was used for sequencing of TCRbeta CDR3 regions. TCRdb took over this immuneACCESS table, retaining in-frame rearrangements with V and J assigned. Such tables are incomplete; in checked studies, under half of the missing clones stem from an unresolved V gene, and the remainder is unexplained. The sample has around 67,000 clones on record, about 80% of them singletons. The ten most abundant clones make up more than 1% of the sample. CDR1 and CDR2 were assigned from the germline V gene as SGHTA and FQGNSA. The cysteine opens and the phenylalanine closes a CDR3 of 13 amino acids. Only the CDR3 DNA stays, 39 bases, in frame from base 1. The V and J ends are trimmed by 0 bases and 2 bases, leaving 5 bases between them.

This TCR came from an adult with an advanced solid tumor such as melanoma, head and neck, liver or kidney cancer. The sequences come from CD4+ or CD8+ T cells sorted from blood, collected in a trial of the OX40 agonist ivuxolimab. In this chain, TRBV7-2 is recombined with TRBJ2-7, with an unclear D gene assignment. The nucleotide sequence is TGTGCCAGCAGCTTAGCTCAGCCCTACGAGCAGTACTTC. Protein translation: CASSLAQPYEQYF.